A selection of T cell receptor beta chains follows, all from one sample in a study of OX40 agonist ivuxolimab in advanced cancers. The protocol was immunoSEQ multiplex PCR, while the TCRdb copy is restricted to in-frame clones and leaves out a portion. The sample has some 62,000 clones, 80% to 90% seen once. The specimen comprised CD4+ or CD8+ T cells sorted from blood, sampled in a trial of the OX40 agonist ivuxolimab. These receptors were collected from an adult with an advanced solid tumor such as melanoma, head and neck, liver or kidney cancer. Each CDR3 is given with its conserved first and last residue. The D gene is left open where the match is weak. Clone size is not always given. Where it is, it says once, few, many or a class for expanded clones.

>NA|TRBV13|TRBJ2-3|NA
TGTGCCAGCAGCTCCTACAGGGGCACAGATACGCAGTATTTT
CASSSYRGTDTQYF
>NA|TRBV10-3|TRBJ2-3|NA
TGTGCCATCAGTGAGTCAGGGAGGAAAGATACGCAGTATTTT
CAISESGRKDTQYF
>TRBD2|TRBV28|TRBJ2-7|NA
TGTGCCAGCAGTGCGCCCGCGGGGGGGGTCTACGAGCAGTACTTC
CASSAPAGGVYEQYF
>NA|TRBV6-5|TRBJ1-2|NA
TGTGCCAGCAGACAGGACAGCAACTATGGCTACACCTTC
CASRQDSNYGYTF
>NA|TRBV9|TRBJ1-1|NA
TGTGCCAGCAGCGTAGGCGTCACCCAGAACACTGAAGCTTTCTTT
CASSVGVTQNTEAFF
>TRBD1|TRBV10-3|TRBJ1-1|NA
TGTGCCATCAATTCGGGACAGGGTAATTCAGAGGCTTTCTTT
CAINSGQGNSEAFF
>TRBD2|TRBV5-1|TRBJ2-5|NA
TGCGCCAGCAGCGCCGGTACTAGCGACGAGACCCAGTACTTC
CASSAGTSDETQYF
>TRBD1|TRBV4-1|TRBJ1-2|NA
TGCGCCAGCAGCCAAGAACGACAGGGGGCTGGTGGCTACACCTTC
CASSQERQGAGGYTF
>NA|TRBV18|TRBJ1-1|once
TGTGCCAGCTCGCCTTCAGTGAGCACTGAAGCTTTCTTT
CASSPSVSTEAFF
>TRBD2|TRBV30|TRBJ2-3|NA
TGTGCCTGGAGTGTAGGGCTAGCGGACACAGATACGCAGTATTTT
CAWSVGLADTDTQYF
>NA|TRBV5-1|TRBJ1-1|NA
TGCGCCAGCAGCCTACAGGGCGGGGACACTGAAGCTTTCTTT
CASSLQGGDTEAFF
>NA|TRBV7-2|TRBJ2-7|NA
TGTGCCAGCAACTCCTTTGACAGTGCGAAGCAGTACTTC
CASNSFDSAKQYF
>NA|TRBV7-2|TRBJ2-3|NA
TGTGCCAGCAGCCCAGTTGGGGGGGCGCTCACAGATACGCAGTATTTT
CASSPVGGALTDTQYF
>TRBD2|TRBV7-2|TRBJ2-2|once
TGTGCCAGCAGCCCCCCGGGACTAGCGGGGAGCACCGGGGAGCTGTTTTTT
CASSPPGLAGSTGELFF
>NA|TRBV5-4|TRBJ2-5|NA
TGTGCCAGCAGCCAACGACTCGGGATCCAAGAGACCCAGTACTTC
CASSQRLGIQETQYF
>NA|TRBV11-3|TRBJ2-7|NA
TGTGCCAGCAGCGTTAAGGACGGACGCTCCTACGAGCAGTACTTC
CASSVKDGRSYEQYF
>NA|TRBV6-1|TRBJ2-7|NA
TGTGCCAGCAGTCCGATCCCAGACAGGATTACCCAGCAGTACTTC
CASSPIPDRITQQYF
>TRBD1|TRBV4-2|TRBJ2-2|NA
TGTGCCAGCAGCCAGCAGGGGGCGACCGGGGAGCTGTTTTTT
CASSQQGATGELFF
>NA|TRBV19|TRBJ1-5|NA
TGTGCCAGTAGTGAGGCAGCGAATCAGCCCCAGCATTTT
CASSEAANQPQHF
>TRBD2|TRBV6-5|TRBJ2-1|NA
TGTGCCAGCAGTTACATGGTAGCGGGGGGTCACAATGAGCAGTTCTTC
CASSYMVAGGHNEQFF
>TRBD1|TRBV4-3|TRBJ2-3|NA
TGCGCCAGCAGCAAAGGGACAGGGGGCGCAGGTTCCACAGATACGCAGTATTTT
CASSKGTGGAGSTDTQYF
>TRBD2|TRBV7-2|TRBJ2-7|once
TGTGCCAGCAGCTTAGGGCGGGGGGCCCCATACGAGCAGTACTTC
CASSLGRGAPYEQYF
>NA|TRBV19|TRBJ1-4|NA
TGTGCCAGTACTTCGACTCCAACTAATGAAAAACTGTTTTTT
CASTSTPTNEKLFF
>NA|TRBV6-5|TRBJ2-7|NA
TGTGCCAGCATTGGAACAGGTCCTTGGCGCGAGCAGTACTTC
CASIGTGPWREQYF